Listed below are T cell receptor beta chains from one sample, sequenced in a study of cytomegalovirus exposure and HLA in healthy donors. Profiled with immunoSEQ multiplex PCR; TCRdb holds only in-frame clones, not every one. The table lists 110,000 or so clones, about 80% of them singletons. Sequencing input: PBMCs. These receptor sequences come from a man over 45 in good health and CMV-seropositive. Each CDR3 is given with its conserved first and last residue. A D gene is named only where the DNA matches it firmly. Size is omitted from some rows. Given values are once, few, many or a class for expanded clones.

V	J	size	D	CDR3	DNA
TRBV6-1	TRBJ2-7	.	TRBD2	CASMGGGVSYEQYF	TGTGCCAGCATGGGCGGGGGTGTCTCCTACGAGCAGTACTTC
TRBV2	TRBJ1-1	.	TRBD1	CASPERGQGAGTEAFF	TGTGCCAGCCCGGAGCGTGGGCAGGGGGCTGGGACTGAAGCTTTCTTT
TRBV28	TRBJ2-7	.	TRBD1	CASSSLQGADYEQYF	TGTGCCAGCAGTTCCCTACAGGGGGCGGACTACGAGCAGTACTTC
TRBV2	TRBJ1-1	.	.	CASKRQANTEAFF	TGTGCCAGCAAGCGGCAGGCGAACACTGAAGCTTTCTTT
TRBV6-4	TRBJ2-3	.	.	CASSQDGGTDTQYF	TGTGCCAGCAGTCAGGACGGGGGCACAGATACGCAGTATTTT
TRBV4-3	TRBJ1-1	.	TRBD1	CASSGTAVMNTEAFF	TGCGCCAGCTCCGGGACAGCCGTCATGAACACTGAAGCTTTCTTT
TRBV5-1	TRBJ1-1	.	.	CASSLGPAGEAFF	TGCGCCAGCAGCTTAGGACCGGCGGGTGAAGCTTTCTTT
TRBV14	TRBJ1-2	.	.	CASSLTPAGDYGYTF	TGTGCCAGCAGCCTCACACCGGCGGGGGACTATGGCTACACCTTC
TRBV2	TRBJ2-7	few	.	CASSEVGTGSQYF	TGTGCCAGCAGTGAAGTAGGAACAGGGAGCCAGTACTTC
TRBV15	TRBJ1-5	once	TRBD1	CATSSSNTGTAFNQPQHF	TGTGCCACCAGCAGCTCAAACACCGGGACAGCGTTTAATCAGCCCCAGCATTTT
TRBV5-6	TRBJ1-6	.	.	CASSFLTTGPISPLHF	TGTGCCAGCAGCTTCCTAACAACAGGGCCCATATCACCCCTCCACTTT
TRBV2	TRBJ2-1	.	TRBD2	CASSDAGGPRDEQFF	TGTGCCAGCAGTGACGCGGGAGGGCCTCGGGATGAGCAGTTCTTC
TRBV2	TRBJ1-2	.	.	CASSEQGPYGYTF	TGTGCCAGCAGTGAGCAGGGCCCCTATGGCTACACCTTC
TRBV4-1	TRBJ2-7	.	TRBD2	CASSPEAGGYYEQYF	TGCGCCAGCAGTCCGGAGGCGGGGGGATACTACGAGCAGTACTTC
TRBV19	TRBJ1-5	.	.	CASLGQFNQPQHF	TGTGCCAGTTTAGGACAGTTTAATCAGCCCCAGCATTTT
TRBV10-3	TRBJ2-7	few	.	CAMSLNSYEQYF	TGTGCCATGTCCCTAAACTCCTACGAGCAGTACTTC
TRBV19	TRBJ2-7	.	.	CASSISQTATYEQYF	TGTGCCAGTAGTATCTCTCAGACAGCGACCTACGAGCAGTACTTC
TRBV28	TRBJ2-7	.	TRBD1	CVPGAGTYQGDYEQYF	TGTGTCCCCGGCGCCGGGACCTACCAGGGGGACTACGAGCAGTACTTC
TRBV6-5	TRBJ1-3	.	TRBD1	CASSYSGQYSGNTIYF	TGTGCCAGCAGTTACTCGGGACAGTACTCTGGAAACACCATATATTTT
TRBV6-5	TRBJ1-5	once	.	CASSYSTGQGQPQHF	TGTGCCAGCAGTTATTCTACAGGGCAGGGTCAGCCCCAGCATTTT
TRBV7-2	TRBJ2-2	.	TRBD2	CASSLRSSGGTNTGELFF	TGTGCCAGCAGCTTGAGAAGTAGCGGGGGAACGAACACCGGGGAGCTGTTTTTT
TRBV27	TRBJ2-2	.	.	CASSRGSWAGELFF	TGTGCCAGCAGTCGAGGCTCCTGGGCCGGGGAGCTGTTTTTT
TRBV2	TRBJ1-1	.	.	CASSENMNTEAFF	TGTGCCAGCAGTGAAAACATGAACACTGAAGCTTTCTTT
TRBV7-2	TRBJ1-6	few	.	CASSLGELYNSPLHF	TGTGCCAGCAGCTTAGGTGAGCTGTATAATTCACCCCTCCACTTT
TRBV19	TRBJ1-5	.	TRBD1	CASSRGQGGQPQHF	TGTGCCAGTAGTAGGGGACAGGGTGGACAGCCCCAGCATTTT
TRBV5-1	TRBJ2-5	once	TRBD1	CASSENRGLGQVTQYF	TGCGCCAGCAGCGAAAACAGGGGATTGGGACAAGTGACCCAGTACTTC
TRBV4-2	TRBJ2-2	.	.	CASSQVSSAGELFF	TGTGCCAGCAGCCAAGTTTCTTCGGCCGGGGAGCTGTTTTTT
TRBV5-1	TRBJ1-4	few	.	CASSFGQFNEKLFF	TGCGCCAGCAGCTTCGGACAGTTTAATGAAAAACTGTTTTTT
TRBV2	TRBJ1-1	.	.	CASSEAGAGKGTEAFF	TGTGCCAGCAGTGAAGCGGGCGCAGGGAAGGGGACTGAAGCTTTCTTT
TRBV19	TRBJ2-2	.	TRBD2	CASSPGLAGGLDTGELFF	TGTGCCAGTAGTCCGGGACTAGCGGGGGGGCTCGACACCGGGGAGCTGTTTTTT
TRBV5-1	TRBJ1-4	.	.	CASSSETGPNEKLFF	TGCGCCAGCAGCTCAGAGACAGGCCCGAATGAAAAACTGTTTTTT
TRBV27	TRBJ2-7	few	TRBD1	CASRFETGGSREQYF	TGTGCCAGCAGATTTGAGACAGGGGGCTCCCGGGAGCAGTACTTC
TRBV4-3	TRBJ2-3	.	.	CASSQDGLGTDTQYF	TGCGCCAGCAGCCAAGACGGACTCGGCACAGATACGCAGTATTTT